The rows below give T cell receptor beta chains drawn from one sample of a study of tumor-infiltrating lymphocytes in glioblastoma multiforme. Via MiXCR, TCRdb re-called the multiplex PCR reads, giving one row per CDR3 protein. Of 15,000 to 20,000 distinct CDR3 sequences in the sample, 65% to 80% were seen once. The sequenced sample was peripheral blood. All receptors derive from a male donor with glioblastoma. The CDR3 runs from the conserved cysteine through the conserved F or W. The D gene is left open where the match is weak. Clone size is not always given. Where it is, it says once, few, many or a class for expanded clones.

J	size	V	D	DNA	CDR3
TRBJ2-1	many	TRBV5-6	TRBD2	TGTGCCAGCAGCTTGGGACACTTAGCGGGAGACCAGTACAATGAGCAGTTCTTC	CASSLGHLAGDQYNEQFF
TRBJ2-7	many	TRBV5-4	.	TGTGCCAGCAGCGCAGACAGGAACGAGCAGTACTTC	CASSADRNEQYF
TRBJ1-6	.	TRBV11-1	.	TGCGTCAGCAGCTTAGAAGTCTCATCACCCCTCCACTTT	CVSSLEVSSPLHF
TRBJ2-1	.	TRBV11-1	.	TGTGCCAGCTTAGGTTACAATGAGCAGTTCTTC	CASLGYNEQFF
TRBJ2-3	few	TRBV20-1	.	TGCAGTGCTAGCGTGATGGTGGCGACAGATACGCAGTATTTT	CSASVMVATDTQYF
TRBJ1-1	.	TRBV12-3/TRBV12-4	.	TGTGCCAGCAGCGGTTATCGGGGCTCGAACACTGAAGCTTTCTTT	CASSGYRGSNTEAFF
TRBJ2-2	.	TRBV10-1	.	TGCGCCAGCACTAGTATCTGGACAGCAACCACCGGGGAGCTGTTTTTT	CASTSIWTATTGELFF
TRBJ2-1	many	TRBV12-3/TRBV12-4	.	TGTGCCAGCAGTTTAGGGAGGGTCAATGAGCAGTTCTTC	CASSLGRVNEQFF
TRBJ1-5	few	TRBV24-1	.	TGTGCCACCAGTGATTCTACACCTCTCGGAGGAAGCAATCAGCCCCAGCATTTT	CATSDSTPLGGSNQPQHF
TRBJ1-2	.	TRBV12-3/TRBV12-4	TRBD1	TGTGCCAGCAGTTTAATCCAACAGGGGGCCGACGGCTACACCTTC	CASSLIQQGADGYTF
TRBJ2-4	.	TRBV5-4	.	TGTGCCAGCAGCTTCCAGGGCCCCAAAAACATTCAGTACTTC	CASSFQGPKNIQYF
TRBJ2-1	few	TRBV29-1	TRBD2	TGCAGCGTTGACAAAATGGGGACTAACGGGTACTACAATGCGCAGTTCTTC	CSVDKMGTNGYYNAQFF
TRBJ2-1	.	TRBV6-2/TRBV6-3	.	TGTGCCAGCAGTTTCAGGAACTACAATGAGCAGTTCTTC	CASSFRNYNEQFF
TRBJ2-3	.	TRBV11-2	.	TGTGCCAGCAGCTTGGGACCCGGAGATACGCAGTATTTT	CASSLGPGDTQYF
TRBJ1-1	.	TRBV11-2	.	TGCGCCAGCAGCTTAGCAACAGGGGCTTTCTTT	CASSLATGAFF
TRBJ2-3	.	TRBV11-2	TRBD2	TGTGCTAGCAGCTCCTTAGGGAGGGGATCACACATAGATACGCAGTATTTT	CASSSLGRGSHIDTQYF
TRBJ2-7	.	TRBV20-1	TRBD2	TGCAGTGCTAGACCCATAGCGGGGGGTGCGAGCGGCGAGCAGTACTTC	CSARPIAGGASGEQYF
TRBJ2-3	few	TRBV29-1	TRBD2	TGCAGCGTTGAACTCGCGGGAGGGCCGAATACGCAGTATTTT	CSVELAGGPNTQYF
TRBJ2-1	.	TRBV11-2	TRBD1	TGTGTCAACAGCTTACAGGGGAAAGAGCAGTTCTTC	CVNSLQGKEQFF
TRBJ2-5	many	TRBV6-1	.	TGTGCCAGCAGTGAAGACAGGGTGGGACAAGAGACCCAGTACTTC	CASSEDRVGQETQYF
TRBJ1-2	.	TRBV29-1	TRBD1	TGCAGCGCACACACAGGGGTATATGGCTACACCTTC	CSAHTGVYGYTF
TRBJ1-1	.	TRBV20-1	.	TGCAGTGCTAGGGGGTGGGGTAAAAACACTGAAGCTTTCTTT	CSARGWGKNTEAFF
TRBJ2-2	.	TRBV11-3	.	TGTGCCAGCAGCTTAGTGACAATGAAGACCTGGGAGCTGTTTTTT	CASSLVTMKTWELFF
TRBJ2-3	.	TRBV13	TRBD2	TGTGCCAGCAGCTTAGAAGGGACTAGCGGGAGGGCCGGAGATACGCAGTATTTT	CASSLEGTSGRAGDTQYF
TRBJ2-7	.	TRBV20-1	TRBD1	TGCAGTGCTAAGGGTACAGGGGGCCCAGGGGGCTACGAGCAGTACTTC	CSAKGTGGPGGYEQYF
TRBJ2-7	once	TRBV12-3/TRBV12-4	.	TGTGCCAGCAACCCGGGAAGCTCCTACGAGCAGTATTTC	CASNPGSSYEQYF
TRBJ1-2	.	TRBV11-2	TRBD1	TGTGCCAGCAGCCCAGGGGGGGGGGGATACGACTACACCTTC	CASSPGGGGYDYTF
TRBJ2-1	.	TRBV11-2	.	TGTGCGAGCAGCTTATCTCCAAGGAACAATGAGCAGTTCTTC	CASSLSPRNNEQFF
TRBJ1-5	few	TRBV6-2/TRBV6-3	.	TGTGCCAGCAGTTACTCGGTAGGGGAAGATCAGCCCCAGCATTTT	CASSYSVGEDQPQHF
TRBJ2-5	medium-sized	TRBV20-1	.	TGCAGTGTCTTGCGAAGAGAGACCCAGTACTTC	CSVLRRETQYF
TRBJ1-4	.	TRBV11-2	.	TGTGCCAGCAGCTTTATCGGGGCGGACGCAAAACTGTTTTTT	CASSFIGADAKLFF
TRBJ2-7	.	TRBV11-1	TRBD1	TGTGCCAGCAGCTTAGCGAGAGCCGGGACAGACTACGAGCAGTACTTC	CASSLARAGTDYEQYF
TRBJ2-1	.	TRBV11-1	.	TGTGCCAGCAGTCCAGGGGGGGGATACGATGAGCAGTTCTTC	CASSPGGGYDEQFF
TRBJ1-6	.	TRBV20-1	.	TGCAGTGCTAGTATCCCAGGGACGGATAATTCACCCCTCCACTTT	CSASIPGTDNSPLHF
TRBJ2-1	.	TRBV7-9	.	TGTGCCAGCAGCCCGGACCTCGGGGGAGGCAATGAGCAGTTCTTC	CASSPDLGGGNEQFF
TRBJ2-1	.	TRBV11-2	.	TGTGCCAGCAGCTTAGAGTCTAGCATGGGCCGTGAGCAGTTCTTC	CASSLESSMGREQFF
TRBJ2-1	large	TRBV11-1	TRBD2	TGTGCCAGCAGCTTAGAGGTAGCGGGCCGATCCTACAATGAGCAGTTCTTC	CASSLEVAGRSYNEQFF
TRBJ2-1	.	TRBV20-1	.	TGCAGTGCTTACCCCCCTAGGGGACTCCACAATGAGCAGTTCTTC	CSAYPPRGLHNEQFF
TRBJ2-1	once	TRBV11-2	TRBD1	TGTGCCAGCAGCATACTCCGGGACAGGGGGAAGGTCAACAATGAGCAGTTCTTC	CASSILRDRGKVNNEQFF
TRBJ1-2	medium-sized	TRBV6-1	.	TGTGCCAGCAGCGTCGACTTCTCCAAGGGCTACACCTTC	CASSVDFSKGYTF
TRBJ2-1	.	TRBV5-1	.	TGCGCCAGCTTCAACCCGGACAGTTCCAATGAGCAGTTCTTC	CASFNPDSSNEQFF
TRBJ2-5	.	TRBV11-2	.	TGTGCCAGCAGCTTAGAGGTAGAGACCCAGTACTTC	CASSLEVETQYF
TRBJ2-3	many	TRBV7-8	TRBD2	TGTGCCAGCAGCCCTCGGGAGGGAAGCACAGATACGCAGTATTTT	CASSPREGSTDTQYF
TRBJ1-1	many	TRBV5-4	.	TGTGCCACCTCGGACAGCCGGAACACTGAAGCTTTCTTT	CATSDSRNTEAFF
TRBJ1-1	.	TRBV20-1	TRBD1	TGCAGTGCTACGGACAGGGCCCATCCCATGAACACTGGAGCTTTCTTT	CSATDRAHPMNTGAFF
TRBJ2-7	.	TRBV11-2	.	TGTGCCAGCAGCTCTTTCGGCGGTCAATACTCCTACGATCAGTACTTC	CASSSFGGQYSYDQYF
TRBJ2-2	once	TRBV11-2	TRBD2	TGTGCCAGCAGTGCTAGCGGAACGAACACCGGGGAGCTGTTTTTT	CASSASGTNTGELFF
TRBJ1-2	.	TRBV11-2	.	TGTGCTGGCAGCTTAGTACATGGGGACAATGGCTACACCTTC	CAGSLVHGDNGYTF
TRBJ2-1	.	TRBV10-3	TRBD2	TGTTCCATCAGTGGCCGGGACTATCGGGACAATGAGCAGTTCTTC	CSISGRDYRDNEQFF
TRBJ2-7	few	TRBV12-3/TRBV12-4	.	TGTGCCAGCAGTTTAGCGGGGAACAGGGCCAACGAGCAGTACTTC	CASSLAGNRANEQYF
TRBJ2-1	few	TRBV11-2	.	TGTGCCAGCAGGAAAATCAGGGGGGTCTACAATGAGCAGTTCTTC	CASRKIRGVYNEQFF
TRBJ2-1	.	TRBV11-2	TRBD2	TGTGCCAGCACTAAAGCGGGAGGGAAGAACAATGAGCAGTTCTTC	CASTKAGGKNNEQFF
TRBJ2-4	.	TRBV6-5	TRBD2	TGTGCCAGCAGTCCCCACGGCGGGAGAGGAGTGGAAAACATTCAGTACTTC	CASSPHGGRGVENIQYF
TRBJ2-1	.	TRBV11-2	TRBD2	TGTGCCAGCAGCCCTGAATTAGCGGGGGACAATGAGCAGTTCTTC	CASSPELAGDNEQFF